Listed below are T cell receptor beta chains from one sample, sequenced in a study of cytomegalovirus exposure and HLA in healthy donors. The repertoire was sequenced with immunoSEQ multiplex PCR; TCRdb's copy has only in-frame clones and lacks some. The sample shows 150,000 to 180,000 clones, less than 85% of them seen only once. The specimen was PBMCs. These receptor sequences come from a woman between 45 and 65 years old in good health and CMV-seropositive. The CDR3 runs from the conserved cysteine through the conserved F or W. Fields, in order: clone size, V gene, J gene, D gene, CDR3 protein, CDR3 DNA. D genes are given only for firm matches. Not all rows give a size; the values are once, few, many and, for expanded clones, a class.

-,TRBV7-8,TRBJ1-1,-,CASSVLQGNEAFF,TGTGCCAGCAGCGTCCTACAGGGTAATGAAGCTTTCTTT
-,TRBV2,TRBJ2-7,-,CASSGGRYEQYF,TGTGCCAGCAGTGGGGGCAGGTACGAGCAGTACTTC
-,TRBV7-2,TRBJ1-5,TRBD1,CASSLFRGDNQPQHF,TGTGCCAGCAGCTTATTCAGGGGGGACAATCAGCCCCAGCATTTT
-,TRBV18,TRBJ1-2,-,CASSPGGDGWGYTF,TGTGCCAGCTCACCAGGGGGGGACGGATGGGGCTACACCTTC
-,TRBV4-1,TRBJ1-2,TRBD1,CASSQGPDRDGSGYTF,TGCGCCAGCAGCCAAGGCCCCGACAGGGACGGTAGTGGCTACACCTTC
once,TRBV10-1,TRBJ1-1,-,CASSESRGLDTEAFF,TGCGCCAGCAGTGAGTCACGGGGATTGGACACTGAAGCTTTCTTT
-,TRBV6-1,TRBJ2-3,TRBD2,CASRISGSRTDTQYF,TGTGCCAGCAGGATTAGCGGGTCCCGCACAGATACGCAGTATTTT
-,TRBV6-1,TRBJ2-7,TRBD2,CASSSGRSYEQYF,TGTGCCAGCAGTAGCGGGAGATCCTACGAGCAGTACTTC
-,TRBV27,TRBJ2-7,-,CASSHRGYEQYF,TGTGCCAGCAGTCACCGGGGTTACGAGCAGTACTTC
-,TRBV29-1,TRBJ2-2,TRBD2,CSVRTSGAGELFF,TGCAGCGTTAGGACTAGCGGGGCCGGGGAGCTGTTTTTT
-,TRBV6-6,TRBJ1-5,TRBD1,CASSDTGGGQPQHF,TGTGCCAGCAGTGACACAGGGGGCGGGCAGCCCCAGCATTTT
-,TRBV5-6,TRBJ2-3,-,CASSSTGSRADTQYF,TGTGCCAGCAGCTCAACAGGGTCTCGGGCAGATACGCAGTATTTT
-,TRBV2,TRBJ2-7,-,CASSEVDNEQYF,TGTGCCAGCAGTGAAGTAGACAACGAGCAGTACTTC
-,TRBV7-9,TRBJ2-1,-,CSSSQLQGYEQFF,TGTTCCAGCAGCCAACTGCAGGGATATGAGCAGTTCTTC
once,TRBV18,TRBJ2-1,-,CASSPSGGNNEQFF,TGTGCCAGCTCACCGTCAGGGGGGAACAATGAGCAGTTCTTC
-,TRBV2,TRBJ2-1,TRBD2,CASDTSGGAREQFF,TGTGCCAGCGACACTAGCGGGGGGGCCCGTGAGCAGTTCTTC
-,TRBV2,TRBJ2-7,-,CASSDPDEQYF,TGTGCCAGCAGTGACCCGGACGAGCAGTACTTC
-,TRBV27,TRBJ2-1,-,CASSLLSSYNEQFF,TGTGCCAGCAGTTTGTTGAGCTCCTACAATGAGCAGTTCTTC
-,TRBV28,TRBJ2-1,TRBD1,CASSLTGTYNEQFF,TGTGCCAGCAGTTTGACAGGGACCTACAATGAGCAGTTCTTC